This entry features one T cell receptor (beta chain) sequence. The germline gene is not matched at one end of the junction; a read error may be the cause. Profiled with immunoSEQ multiplex PCR; TCRdb holds only in-frame clones, not every one. This table has roughly 150,000 clones, roughly 93% appearing once. This sample is drawn from a study of control samples from healthy donors and cancer patients. There are 12 residues in the CDR3. Per the germline V gene, CDR1 is SGHRS and CDR2 is YFSETQ. J is TRBJ2-7 and V is TRBV5-1; TRBD1 aligns across 8 bases. This TCR was sampled from a man between 18 and 35 years old in good health. The specimen sequenced was blood. CDR3 sequence reads: CASSLPQDRVYF. The CDR3 nucleotides read TGCGCCAGCAGCTTGCCGCAGGACAGGGTCTATTTC. Complete variable domain (other parts from reference TRBV5-1 and TRBJ2-7): KAGVTQTPRYLIKTRGQQVTLSCSPISGHRSVSWYQQTPGQGLQFLFEYFSETQRNKGNFPGRFSGRQFSNSRSEMNVSTLELGDSALYLCASSLPQDRVYFGPGTRLTVT.